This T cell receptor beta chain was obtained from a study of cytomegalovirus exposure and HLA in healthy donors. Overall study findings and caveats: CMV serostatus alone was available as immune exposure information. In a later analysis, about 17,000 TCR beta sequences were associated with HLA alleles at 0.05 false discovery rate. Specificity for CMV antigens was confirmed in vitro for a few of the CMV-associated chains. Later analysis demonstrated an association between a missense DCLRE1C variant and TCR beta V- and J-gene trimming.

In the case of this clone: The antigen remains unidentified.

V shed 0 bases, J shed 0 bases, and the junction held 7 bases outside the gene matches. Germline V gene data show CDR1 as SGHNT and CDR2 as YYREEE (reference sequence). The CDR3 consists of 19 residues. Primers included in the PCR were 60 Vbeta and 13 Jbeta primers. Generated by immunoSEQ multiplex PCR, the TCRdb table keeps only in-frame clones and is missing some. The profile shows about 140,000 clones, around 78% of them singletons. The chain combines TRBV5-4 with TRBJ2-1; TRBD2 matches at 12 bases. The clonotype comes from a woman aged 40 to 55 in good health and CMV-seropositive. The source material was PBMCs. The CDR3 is CASSLDRTSGIDSYNEQFF. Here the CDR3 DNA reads TGTGCCAGCAGCTTGGACCGGACTAGCGGGATAGACTCCTACAATGAGCAGTTCTTC.